A single sample is the source of the 21 T cell receptor beta chains below, sequenced in a study of blood T cell repertoires in COVID-19. The protocol was immunoSEQ multiplex PCR, while the TCRdb copy is restricted to in-frame clones and leaves out a portion. The sample carries tens of thousands of clones, more than 80% recorded once. Sequencing input: peripheral blood. The receptor set was obtained from a man older than 75 with acute or convalescent COVID-19.

This clone was counted a few times. The chain joins TRBV28 to TRBJ1-5, with a possible D match to TRBD1 (5 bases). The CDR3 has 13 residues. The germline V gene encodes CDR1 MDHEN and CDR2 SYDVKM. V was trimmed by 7 bases and J by 0 bases, leaving 7 bases between them. The CDR3 here is CASTGNSNQPQHF. DNA for the CDR3: TGTGCCAGCACAGGGAATAGCAATCAGCCCCAGCATTTT.

The chain recombines TRBV30 with TRBJ2-4; a possible D gene is TRBD2 (6 bases). V lost 4 bases and J 7 bases, leaving 14 bases between the germline ends. The CDR3 consists of 13 residues. Germline CDR1 reads GTSNPN; CDR2 reads SVGIG (reference sequence). The CDR3 region has the DNA TGTGCCTGGAATACCGGGGGTGGCAACATTCAGTACTTC. Amino acid sequence: CAWNTGGGNIQYF.

The chain joins TRBV4-2 to TRBJ2-7, with a weak D call TRBD2 (6 bases). From germline, CDR1 is LGHNA and CDR2 YNFKEQ. V lost 3 bases and J 0 bases, leaving 12 bases between the germline ends. CDR3 length: 15 amino acids. The CDR3 DNA sequence: TGTGCCAGCAGCCAGATATGGGACTCCTCCTACGAGCAGTACTTC. Encoded protein: CASSQIWDSSYEQYF.

This clone has a single count. The chain couples TRBV3-1 (or the pseudogene TRBV3-2) to TRBJ1-1, with 10 positions matching TRBD1. The CDR3 sequence is 17 residues long. V was clipped by 4 bases and J by 4 bases; unmatched bases: 12. From germline, CDR1 is LGHDT and CDR2 YNNKEL (reference sequence). The CDR3 sequence is CASSLRDRGLFGTEAFF. CDR3 nucleotides: TGTGCCAGCAGCCTTCGGGACAGGGGCCTCTTCGGCACTGAAGCTTTCTTT.

This CDR3 reads CASSPPGQGKGNTIYF. In nucleotides, the CDR3 is TGTGCCAGCAGCCCACCGGGACAGGGTAAAGGAAACACCATATATTTT. The gene calls are TRBV5-4 and TRBJ1-3, with 9 positions matching TRBD1. The J segment lost 4 bases and the V segment lost 4 bases, leaving 9 bases of the junction unmatched. CDR3 size: 16 residues. CDR1 is SGHNT, CDR2 YYREEE, per germline (reference sequence).

The chain couples TRBV30 to TRBJ1-6; TRBD1 matches at 8 bases. The length of the CDR3 is 13 residues. The J segment lost 7 bases and the V segment lost 4 bases, leaving 3 bases of the junction unmatched. Germline CDR1 is GTSNPN and CDR2 is SVGIG (reference sequence). CDR3 residues: CAWMTGVNSPLHF. CDR3 nucleotide sequence: TGTGCCTGGATGACAGGGGTGAATTCACCCCTCCACTTT. The variable domain in full, with the rest retrieved from reference TRBV30 and TRBJ1-6, is SQTIHQWPATLVQPVGSPLSLECTVEGTSNPNLYWYRQAAGRGLQLLFYSVGIGQISSEVPQNLSASRPQDRQFILSSKKLLLSDSGFYLCAWMTGVNSPLHFGNGTRLTVT.

The chain links TRBV29-1 to TRBJ1-3, with a tentative D call TRBD1 (6 bases). Trimming pared 7 bases from V and 0 bases from J, leaving 10 bases between. This CDR3 has 13 residues. Germline values: CDR1 SQVTM, CDR2 ANQGSEA. The CDR3 coding sequence is TGCAGCGCCCAGGGGTTCTCTGGAAACACCATATATTTT. Amino acids: CSAQGFSGNTIYF.

V gene TRBV16 combines with J gene TRBJ1-2; D unclear. The V gene lost 1 base and the J gene lost 5 bases, with 8 bases spanning the gap. Germline values: CDR1 KGHSY, CDR2 FQNENV. The CDR3 is made up of 13 amino acids. The CDR3 DNA reads TGTGCCAGCAGCCAATTCTCGGTTTATGGCTACACCTTC. Translated: CASSQFSVYGYTF.

V is TRBV18 and J is TRBJ1-6; D is perhaps TRBD1 (6 bases). The germline V gene encodes CDR1 KGHSH and CDR2 LQKENI. The V and J ends lost 3 bases and 5 bases respectively, with 11 bases between them. The CDR3 sequence is 15 residues long. In DNA form, the CDR3 reads TGTGCCAGCTCACCCATGGGGGACAATAATTCACCCCTCCACTTT. It codes for CASSPMGDNNSPLHF.

This chain connects TRBV30 to TRBJ1-6, with 7 bases lining up with TRBD1. The CDR3 contains 15 residues. Germline V gene data show CDR1 as GTSNPN and CDR2 as SVGIG (reference sequence). V dropped 3 bases and J dropped 5; count of bases not matched to a gene: 7. Here the CDR3 reads CAWRTQGVDNSPLHF. The CDR3 nucleotides read TGTGCCTGGAGGACCCAGGGGGTTGATAATTCACCCCTCCACTTT.

This sequence joins TRBV9 and TRBJ2-2; D is possibly TRBD1 (5 bases). Between the trimmed V and J ends, which lost 4 bases and 3 bases, there was a span of 13 bases. Germline values: CDR1 SGDLS, CDR2 YYNGEE. This CDR3 has 15 residues. For the CDR3, the DNA is TGTGCCAGCAGCAACGGGCTAGGGGACACCGGGGAGCTGTTTTTT. As protein: CASSNGLGDTGELFF.

The V gene is TRBV28, the J gene TRBJ1-2, with unresolved D. Germline CDR1 reads MDHEN; CDR2 reads SYDVKM. Trimming pared 6 bases from V and 6 bases from J, leaving 17 bases between. The CDR3 length is 14 residues. The CDR3 DNA is TGTGCCAGCAGACCCCCCGGAGAATTCCATGGCTACACCTTC. Translation gives CASRPPGEFHGYTF.

The rearrangement uses TRBV4-2 and TRBJ2-2, with TRBD2 matching over 7 bases. V trimming: 0 bases; J trimming: 3 bases; junction bases outside the gene matches: 7. This CDR3 has 17 residues. Germline values: CDR1 LGHNA, CDR2 YNFKEQ. The CDR3 DNA reads as TGTGCCAGCAGCCAAGACCTCAGCGGGGAGTACACCGGGGAGCTGTTTTTT. Protein: CASSQDLSGEYTGELFF.

The chain combines TRBV9 with TRBJ1-4; no firm D call. Per the germline V gene, CDR1 is SGDLS and CDR2 is YYNGEE. CDR3 size: 17 residues. Trimming stripped 0 bases from V and 8 bases from J, with 20 bases between. The CDR3 reads CASSVGGSQYGEEKLFF. CDR3 in DNA: TGTGCCAGCAGCGTAGGCGGATCCCAGTATGGTGAAGAAAAACTGTTTTTT.

The chain couples TRBV5-1 to TRBJ1-4; D unclear. The V and J ends lost 0 bases and 0 bases respectively, with 9 bases between them. CDR1 and CDR2 (germline): SGHRS, YFSETQ. CDR3 length: 16 residues. The CDR3 here is CASSLGAPSTNEKLFF. The DNA of the CDR3 is TGCGCCAGCAGCTTGGGGGCCCCGTCAACTAATGAAAAACTGTTTTTT.

The chain couples TRBV29-1 to TRBJ2-7; TRBD1 might be the D (5 bases). With 2 bases removed from V and 4 bases from J, the gap between germline ends came to 9 bases. The CDR3 sequence is 12 residues long. CDR1 and CDR2 (germline): SQVTM, ANQGSEA. The DNA of the CDR3 is TGCAGCGTTGAAAGGGGTGCTTACGAGCAGTACTTC. Translated, it gives CSVERGAYEQYF.

About this clone: The germline gene is not matched at one end of the junction; a read error may be the cause. V usage is TRBV3-1 (or the pseudogene TRBV3-2) and J usage is TRBJ1-1, with D unresolved. Looked up from germline, CDR1 is LGHDT and CDR2 is YNNKEL (reference sequence). The CDR3 length is 13 residues. The CDR3 loop is CASSLSGEAIRLF. CDR3 in DNA: TGTGCCAGCAGCCTTTCCGGGGAGGCCATACGGTTGTTT.

The rearrangement links TRBV10-2 to TRBJ1-6; a possible D gene is TRBD1 (5 bases). This CDR3 spans 17 amino acids. The V end lost 6 bases, the J end lost 1 base, and 16 bases lay between the germline ends. The V gene's germline CDR1 is WSHSY and CDR2 SAAADI. The CDR3: CASSDLGGFSYNSPLHF. CDR3 nucleotide sequence: TGCGCCAGCAGCGACCTGGGGGGGTTTTCCTATAATTCACCCCTCCACTTT.

The V call is TRBV19, the J call TRBJ1-5; tentative D call: TRBD1 (5 bases). The CDR3 totals 14 residues. V dropped 8 bases and J dropped 4 bases, with 15 bases sitting between them. The V gene's germline CDR1 is LNHDA and CDR2 SQIVND (reference sequence). The CDR3 sequence: CASRPTVSNQPQHF. CDR3 nucleotide sequence: TGTGCCAGTCGTCCGACAGTCAGTAATCAGCCCCAGCATTTT.

The V gene is TRBV10-3, the J gene TRBJ2-1; D is perhaps TRBD2 (5 bases). The ends were cut back, 10 bases at V and 0 bases at J, with 16 bases in the middle. CDR1 and CDR2 from the germline V gene are ENHRY and SYGVKD. The CDR3 covers 15 residues. The CDR3 DNA reads as TGTGCCACATACCCGGGGTCGAGCTCCTACAATGAGCAGTTCTTC. This sequence encodes CATYPGSSSYNEQFF.

This rearrangement joins TRBV7-8 to TRBJ2-7, with TRBD1 matching over 9 bases. V lost 5 bases to trimming and J lost 2 bases; unmatched junction nucleotides: 4. Germline loops: CDR1 SGHVS, CDR2 FQNEAQ. The CDR3 sequence is 14 residues long. The CDR3 region has the DNA TGTGCCAGCAGCCAGACAGGGGGGCCCTACGAGCAGTACTTC. Protein: CASSQTGGPYEQYF.